This T cell receptor (beta chain) was recorded in a study of blood T cell repertoires in COVID-19. V lost 0 bases and J 2 bases, leaving 9 bases between the germline ends. The CDR3 runs 14 residues. From germline, CDR1 is SGHRS and CDR2 YFSETQ. Assay used: immunoSEQ multiplex PCR; TCRdb lists only in-frame clones, some missing. The data show about 230,000 clones, 75% to 90% seen once. The TCR originated in a woman aged 65 to 85 with active or convalescent COVID-19. The sample was peripheral blood. J is TRBJ2-7 and V is TRBV5-1; possible D gene TRBD1, 6 bases. The CDR3 region is CASSLAGETYEQYF. CDR3 nucleotides: TGCGCCAGCAGCTTGGCAGGGGAGACCTACGAGCAGTACTTC.